This T cell receptor (beta chain) was obtained from a study of molecular identifiers for immune sequencing clone quantification (dated by TCRdb to the late 2010s). At the level of the whole study: For a replicate experiment, RNA from around 20,000 or 99,000 naive CD8 T cells was divided into five aliquots, and four of the five aliquots were sequenced. CD8 T cells were used in a methods study to benchmark molecular-identifier clustering-based TCR repertoire sequencing (MIDCIRS) and TCR RNA copy counting. General conclusions and limits of the study: Modeling indicated about 3 TCR RNA copies recovered per cell, compared with approximately 10 by digital PCR, which implies a capture efficiency of approximately 30%. When barcode sub-clustering was not used, chimeric consensus sequences inflated TCR diversity, with chimeras reaching as high as 47%. Clones above 20 RNA copies held over 98% of molecules in CMV-specific effector cells but under 1% in naive cells. The naive libraries included spiked-in Jurkat TCR RNA (under eleven copies' worth), and this Jurkat TCR RNA is not part of the donor repertoire. Highly expanded clone sizes could be underestimated because identical TCR molecules may share a barcode. Even against a background of about a million naive CD8 T cells, spiked-in Jurkat TCR RNA amounting to a single cell's worth was reported to be detectable.

Libraries of naive CD8 T cells were generated from around 20,000 to 990,000 sorted cells, with 10%, 30% or 50% of the purified RNA used. On a BD FACSAria II, naive CD8 T cells were FACS-sorted as CD8+CD4-CCR7+CD45RA+ and collected into RLT Plus buffer. To test detection sensitivity, Jurkat RNA equal to around nine TCR copies was added to samples of about 18,000-1,100,000 naive CD8 T cells. Enrichment of CD8 T cells was performed with RosetteSep CD8+ T Cell Enrichment Cocktail and Ficoll-Paque, after which ACK red cell lysis was carried out. The CDR3 contains 15 residues, cysteine and phenylalanine counted. The retained sequence is limited to the CDR3, 45 bases, with the frame set at the first base. The germline V gene encodes CDR1 DFQATT and CDR2 SNEGSKA (reference sequence). Trimming leaves V shorter by 0 bases and J shorter by 4 bases, with the junction holding 7 bases beyond the gene matches.

The library was prepared using PCR. Sequenced on a NextSeq 500. Bulk TCR libraries were generated as previously described, with the TCR primers listed in Table S5 used. Purification of total RNA was performed with the Qiagen AllPrep DNA/RNA kit. Before any analysis, reads coming from multiple sequencing runs of the same library were combined into one pool. In the source study's methods: Only reads with exact TCR constant sequence were kept, trimmed to 150 nt, and grouped by their 12-nt molecular barcodes. Reads within each barcode group were sub-clustered using a 15% Levenshtein threshold, and quality-weighted consensus sequences were constructed for each RNA molecule. Non-functional sequences were filtered out, along with any lower-count sequence sitting one edit away from another sequence. Barcode sub-clusters with fewer than 20% of the maximum read count were removed, based on fitting two negative binomial distributions. TCRdb reran the public reads through fastp at Q25 and MiXCR, keeping productive beta chains. Every entry covers one CDR3 protein and lists the most common genes and DNA from its rows. These V and J calls are TCRdb output, not the study's own analysis. This sample holds a few hundred thousand distinct CDR3 sequences; roughly 24% were observed only once. Jointly, the top ten make up around 0.74% of the sample.

There are a few counts of this clonotype. Its antigen is unknown. The sample holds no much larger clone one base away, and base qualities are not on file. The chain uses TRBV20-1 and TRBJ2-7; 9 central nucleotides agree with TRBD1. The sequence came from a human donor in good health. Some libraries in this study had Jurkat cell RNA spiked in. The specimen sequenced was naive CD8+ T cells from blood, with Jurkat cell RNA spiked in. According to the study, the label for this sample's cell subset or site signals: FACS-sorted CD8+CD4-CCR7+CD45RA+ naive T cells. The CDR3 protein is CSARDLGQGGYEQYF. The nucleotide sequence reads TGCAGTGCTAGAGATTTGGGACAGGGTGGTTACGAGCAGTACTTC.